This T cell receptor (beta chain) was sequenced for a study of spatial heterogeneity in lung cancer. For the study at large: The study sequenced follow-up PBMC samples when they were available, at a median of roughly 22 months after resection. Raw reads showed each unique TCR and UMI combination turning up more than ten times on average. Study outcomes and limitations: Expanded tumor TCRs that were ubiquitous appeared in blood more at resection than follow-up.

V shed 8 bases and J shed 4 bases, with 11 bases lying between them. The CDR3 has 12 amino acids. Germline V gene data show CDR1 as MNHEY and CDR2 as SVGEGT. Carried by each TCR cDNA molecule was a unique molecular identifier. TCRdb used MiXCR to reprocess the 5' RACE reads, holding one entry per CDR3 protein. The sample has roughly 120,000 distinct CDR3 sequences; over 9% are singletons. Time point: blood at routine non-recurrence follow-up after resection. Researchers sequenced whole RNA taken from tumor, nontumor lung or frozen PBMC without sorting. This clonotype was detected many times. Antigen: not known.

The sequence was obtained from a male donor with early-stage non-small cell lung cancer. Sequencing was performed on PBMCs, taken at follow-up. This chain joins TRBV6-2 or TRBV6-3 and TRBJ1-2; the D is unclear. CDR3: CASADASYGYTF. CDR3 nucleotides: TGTGCCAGCGCGGATGCGAGCTATGGCTACACCTTC.